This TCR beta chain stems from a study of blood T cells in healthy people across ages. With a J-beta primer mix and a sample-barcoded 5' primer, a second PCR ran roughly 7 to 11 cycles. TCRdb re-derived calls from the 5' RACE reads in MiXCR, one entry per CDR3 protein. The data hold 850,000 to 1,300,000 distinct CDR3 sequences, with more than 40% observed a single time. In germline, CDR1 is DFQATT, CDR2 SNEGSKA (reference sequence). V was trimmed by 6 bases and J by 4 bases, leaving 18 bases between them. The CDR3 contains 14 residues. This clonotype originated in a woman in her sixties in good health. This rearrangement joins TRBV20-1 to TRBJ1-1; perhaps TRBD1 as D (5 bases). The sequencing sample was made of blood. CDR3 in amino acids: CSAPSRGGSTEAFF. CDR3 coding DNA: TGCAGTGCCCCCTCAAGGGGAGGGAGCACTGAAGCTTTCTTT.